A selection of T cell receptor beta chains follows, all from one sample in a study of shared clonotypes between healthy human individuals. The repertoire was sequenced with immunoSEQ multiplex PCR; TCRdb's copy has only in-frame clones and lacks some. The table shows about 2.2 million clones, with just under 95% occurring only once. The material sequenced was naive CD8+ T cells from PBMCs. The receptors were sampled from a man younger than 30 in good health. Some clones in this sample may be carry-over from other donors' samples. The CDR3 runs from the conserved cysteine through the conserved F or W. Fields, in order: CDR3 protein, CDR3 DNA, clone size, V gene, D gene, J gene. D genes are given only for firm matches. Not every row has a clone size; where given, it reads once, few, many or a size class.

CATVWTSVEWGETQYF,TGTGCCACAGTCTGGACTAGCGTAGAGTGGGGAGAGACCCAGTACTTC,.,TRBV19,TRBD2,TRBJ2-5
CASSLGRDTEAFF,TGTGCCAGCAGCTTGGGGAGGGACACTGAAGCTTTCTTT,.,TRBV13,.,TRBJ1-1
CASSPHPSGRDTDTQYF,TGTGCCAGCAGCCCCCATCCAAGCGGGAGGGACACAGATACGCAGTATTTT,.,TRBV7-3,TRBD2,TRBJ2-3
CASSSTRADTQYF,TGTGCCAGCAGCTCGACTAGGGCAGATACGCAGTATTTT,.,TRBV7-2,.,TRBJ2-3
CASRGRYNEQFF,TGTGCCAGTAGGGGACGATACAATGAGCAGTTCTTC,.,TRBV19,.,TRBJ2-1
CASSRLANYGYTF,TGTGCCAGCAGTCGATTAGCTAACTATGGCTACACCTTC,.,TRBV27,.,TRBJ1-2
CASSLMLTYEQYF,TGTGCCAGCAGCTTGATGCTCACCTACGAGCAGTACTTC,.,TRBV5-5,.,TRBJ2-7
CASSLAESYNEQFF,TGTGCCAGCAGTTTGGCAGAGTCATACAATGAGCAGTTCTTC,.,TRBV27,.,TRBJ2-1
CASSLSRRGETQYF,TGTGCCAGCAGTTTATCCCGAAGAGGAGAGACCCAGTACTTC,.,TRBV27,.,TRBJ2-5
CASSLGVSLRNTGELFF,TGTGCCAGCAGCTTAGGTGTTTCGCTCCGAAACACCGGGGAGCTGTTTTTT,.,TRBV7-9,.,TRBJ2-2
CASSEDVGNNEQFF,TGTGCCAGCAGTGAGGACGTGGGGAACAATGAGCAGTTCTTC,.,TRBV6-4,.,TRBJ2-1
CASSPRGTGEGYTF,TGTGCCAGTAGTCCCCGGGGGACCGGGGAAGGCTACACCTTC,.,TRBV19,.,TRBJ1-2
CARGDRISYEQYF,TGTGCCAGAGGGGACAGGATCTCCTACGAGCAGTACTTC,.,TRBV2,TRBD1,TRBJ2-7
CASSFWGTYEQYF,TGTGCCAGCAGTTTCTGGGGGACCTACGAGCAGTACTTC,.,TRBV28,.,TRBJ2-7
CASSQIRTEAFF,TGTGCCAGCAGCCAGATAAGGACTGAAGCTTTCTTT,.,TRBV11-1,.,TRBJ1-1
CASSLDRGIYGYTF,TGTGCCAGCAGCCTGGACAGGGGTATCTATGGCTACACCTTC,.,TRBV5-4,TRBD1,TRBJ1-2
CASGFLAGGVVRTGELFF,TGTGCTAGTGGTTTCTTAGCGGGAGGGGTGGTTCGGACCGGGGAGCTGTTTTTT,.,TRBV12-5,TRBD2,TRBJ2-2
CASSFGPRDLAEQYF,TGTGCCAGCAGTTTCGGGCCGAGGGACTTAGCGGAGCAGTACTTC,.,TRBV27,.,TRBJ2-7
CASSVLKANYGYTF,TGTGCCAGCAGCGTATTAAAAGCTAACTATGGCTACACCTTC,.,TRBV9,.,TRBJ1-2
CASSFSGLPGELFF,TGTGCCAGCAGCTTTTCGGGGTTGCCCGGGGAGCTGTTTTTT,.,TRBV7-3,.,TRBJ2-2
CASSLGRLNSGNTIYF,TGTGCCAGCAGCTTAGGGCGGCTAAACTCTGGAAACACCATATATTTT,.,TRBV13,.,TRBJ1-3
CAWSRGGHTEAFF,TGTGCCTGGAGTAGGGGGGGACACACTGAAGCTTTCTTT,.,TRBV30,.,TRBJ1-1
CASSGNVDTEAFF,TGTGCCAGCAGCGGAAACGTAGACACTGAAGCTTTCTTT,.,TRBV7-9,.,TRBJ1-1
CASSLYRSSGNTIYF,TGTGCCAGCAGCTTGTATCGGAGCTCTGGAAACACCATATATTTT,.,TRBV5-8,.,TRBJ1-3
CASSLGTSGTGELFF,TGTGCCAGCAGCTTAGGGACTAGCGGGACCGGGGAGCTGTTTTTT,.,TRBV7-2,TRBD2,TRBJ2-2
CASSYSGGSYEQYF,TGTGCCAGCAGTTACTCCGGCGGATCCTACGAGCAGTACTTC,once,TRBV6-6,.,TRBJ2-7
CASSLPLAGAPAGELFF,TGTGCCAGCAGCTTACCTCTAGCGGGAGCGCCCGCCGGGGAGCTGTTTTTT,.,TRBV7-9,TRBD2,TRBJ2-2
CASSSRLGLSSYEQYF,TGTGCCAGCAGCTCCCGACTAGGACTAAGCTCCTACGAGCAGTACTTC,.,TRBV11-2,.,TRBJ2-7
CASSPNSLSYEQYF,TGTGCCAGCAGTCCCAACTCTCTAAGCTACGAGCAGTACTTC,.,TRBV27,.,TRBJ2-7
CASSLGQNTYNEQFF,TGTGCCAGCAGTTTAGGACAGAACACCTACAATGAGCAGTTCTTC,.,TRBV27,.,TRBJ2-1
CAWSARAPRRPYEQYF,TGTGCCTGGAGTGCCCGGGCCCCTCGCCGCCCCTACGAGCAGTACTTC,.,TRBV30,.,TRBJ2-7
CASSYGTGRDEQYF,TGTGCCAGCAGTTACGGGACAGGGAGGGACGAGCAGTACTTC,.,TRBV27,TRBD1,TRBJ2-7
CASTKKVRNQPQHF,TGTGCCAGCACCAAAAAGGTCCGTAATCAGCCCCAGCATTTT,.,TRBV28,.,TRBJ1-5
CASSELGRVNSPLHF,TGTGCCAGCAGTGAATTGGGGCGGGTGAATTCACCCCTCCACTTT,.,TRBV6-1,.,TRBJ1-6
CASSLLALSYTDTQYF,TGTGCCAGCAGCTTGTTGGCCCTGTCGTACACAGATACGCAGTATTTT,.,TRBV5-8,.,TRBJ2-3
CASSLVRLGYEQYF,TGTGCCAGCAGCTTGGTGAGACTAGGCTACGAGCAGTACTTC,.,TRBV5-6,.,TRBJ2-7
CASSPLLGTEAFF,TGTGCCAGCAGCCCTCTGTTAGGCACTGAAGCTTTCTTT,.,TRBV7-9,.,TRBJ1-1
CASSLHDNTGELFF,TGTGCCAGCAGCTTGCATGATAACACCGGGGAGCTGTTTTTT,once,TRBV5-4,.,TRBJ2-2
CASRPQGYNQPQHF,TGTGCCAGCAGGCCACAGGGTTACAATCAGCCCCAGCATTTT,.,TRBV6-5,.,TRBJ1-5
CASSLDRGAYEQFF,TGTGCCAGCAGCCTAGATCGAGGGGCGTATGAGCAGTTCTTC,.,TRBV13,.,TRBJ2-1
CASSPQGTEQYF,TGTGCCAGCAGCCCTCAGGGTACCGAGCAGTACTTC,.,TRBV5-6,.,TRBJ2-7
CATSRVESSYNEQFF,TGTGCCACCAGCAGAGTTGAAAGCTCCTACAATGAGCAGTTCTTC,.,TRBV15,.,TRBJ2-1
CASSVREGEAGYTF,TGTGCCAGCAGCGTAAGGGAGGGCGAGGCTGGCTACACCTTC,.,TRBV9,.,TRBJ1-2
CASSLAFGQGVYNEQFF,TGTGCCAGCAGCTTAGCGTTTGGACAGGGTGTTTACAATGAGCAGTTCTTC,.,TRBV7-9,TRBD1,TRBJ2-1
CASSYGTGAYEQYF,TGTGCCAGCAGCTATGGGACAGGGGCTTACGAGCAGTACTTC,.,TRBV7-8,TRBD1,TRBJ2-7
CASSLSPSGTFQGEQFF,TGTGCCAGCAGTTTATCCCCCTCCGGGACATTCCAAGGTGAGCAGTTCTTC,once,TRBV27,.,TRBJ2-1
CASSHGTGRNEQYF,TGTGCCAGCAGCCACGGGACAGGGCGGAACGAGCAGTACTTC,.,TRBV5-8,TRBD1,TRBJ2-7
CASSEAGTAGYEQYF,TGTGCCAGCAGTGAAGCTGGGACAGCGGGCTACGAGCAGTACTTC,.,TRBV6-1,.,TRBJ2-7
CASSLDRGARTGELFF,TGTGCCAGCAGCTTAGATCGGGGGGCTAGGACCGGGGAGCTGTTTTTT,.,TRBV7-9,.,TRBJ2-2
CASSAAGGWYNEQFF,TGTGCCAGCAGCGCCGCGGGAGGGTGGTACAATGAGCAGTTCTTC,once,TRBV2,TRBD2,TRBJ2-1
CASSYLGQARIEQYF,TGTGCCAGCAGTTACCTGGGACAGGCCAGAATCGAGCAGTACTTC,once,TRBV6-6,TRBD1,TRBJ2-7
CASSMTGNTEAFF,TGTGCCAGCAGCATGACAGGGAACACTGAAGCTTTCTTT,.,TRBV7-9,.,TRBJ1-1
CASSQDLKGNQPQHF,TGCGCCAGCAGCCAAGATCTTAAGGGAAATCAGCCCCAGCATTTT,few,TRBV4-1,.,TRBJ1-5
CSVAGTILYPLDYGYTF,TGCAGCGTCGCCGGGACAATCCTCTACCCCTTGGACTATGGCTACACCTTC,.,TRBV29-1,.,TRBJ1-2
CASSAGTGYSTDTQYF,TGCGCCAGCAGCGCAGGGACAGGGTATAGCACAGATACGCAGTATTTT,.,TRBV5-1,TRBD1,TRBJ2-3